What follows are 13 T cell receptor beta chains derived from one specimen sequenced in a study of spatial heterogeneity in lung cancer (dated by TCRdb to between 2017 and 2020). The protocol used for the library was 5' RACE. Sequencing relied on a NextSeq 500. The public reads were run again by TCRdb, first through fastp at Q25 and then through MiXCR, and only productive beta chains were kept. Each entry is one CDR3 protein sequence, shown with its most common DNA and genes. The sample table holds about 44,000 distinct CDR3 sequences, of which about an eighth were seen once. The top ten clones comprise 55% to 70% of the sample. The meaning of the sample's time point label: sample taken at primary tumor resection. Specimen: PBMCs, collected at surgery. These receptors were collected from a male donor with early-stage non-small cell lung cancer.

In its sample, this clonotype was seen a few times. V usage is TRBV7-9 and J usage is TRBJ1-6; D not certain. CDR3 size: 17 residues. The germline CDR1 and CDR2 sequences are SEHNR and FQNEAQ (reference sequence). Trimming shortened V by 5 bases and J by 0 bases, and 14 bases separated the two germline ends. CDR3 nucleotide sequence: TGTGCCAGCAGCCCCTCCCGCGGGAGCTCCTATAATTCACCCCTCCACTTT. Residues: CASSPSRGSSYNSPLHF.

In this sample, this clonotype turned up a few times. One junction end disagrees with the germline gene, perhaps due to a read error. The chain has TRBV4-2 and TRBJ1-1; D not resolved. Germline V CDR1 and CDR2: LGHNA, YNFKEQ. The CDR3 extends over 11 amino acids. The CDR3 loop reads CASKGNSEAFF. In DNA form, the CDR3 reads TGTGCCAGCAAAGGGAACAGTGAAGCTTTCTTT.

This rearrangement joins TRBV7-2 to TRBJ2-3; TRBD2 aligns across 7 bases. CDR1 is SGHTA, CDR2 FQGNSA, per germline. The CDR3 loop spans 15 amino acids. The junction had 6 bases not matched to a gene; V was cut back by 4 bases and J by 2 bases. Here the CDR3 reads CASSSRTSFTDTQYF. For the CDR3, the DNA is TGTGCCAGCAGCTCCCGGACTAGTTTCACAGATACGCAGTATTTT.

V is TRBV10-1 and J is TRBJ1-5, with a weak D call TRBD1 (5 bases). The V and J ends lost 2 bases and 2 bases respectively, with 19 bases between them. Germline-derived CDR1 and CDR2 are WNHNN and SYGVQD (reference sequence). This CDR3 has 18 residues. CDR3 in amino acids: CASSEGPPGEGGNQPQHF. The CDR3 DNA sequence: TGCGCCAGCAGTGAGGGACCGCCCGGGGAAGGGGGCAATCAGCCCCAGCATTTT.

V and J are TRBV12-3 or TRBV12-4 and TRBJ2-4; 7 positions agree with TRBD1. Trimming removed 3 bases from V and 3 bases from J; junction bases left unmatched: 5. CDR3 length: 15 residues. This CDR3 is CASSFEGADKNIQYF. CDR3 DNA sequence: TGTGCCAGCAGTTTTGAGGGGGCGGACAAAAACATTCAGTACTTC.

This clonotype has a count of ten or more. The V and J genes are TRBV28 and TRBJ1-6; D unresolved. There are 15 residues in the CDR3. Germline-derived CDR1 and CDR2 are MDHEN and SYDVKM. Trimming shortened V by 3 bases and J by 8 bases, and 14 bases separated the two germline ends. The CDR3 DNA is TGTGCCAGCAGTTTCGGTGGGCAGATGTATTCACCCCTCCACTTT. Protein product: CASSFGGQMYSPLHF.

This clonotype was counted between two and nine times. The chain has TRBV12-3 or TRBV12-4 and TRBJ1-2; D is undetermined. CDR3 length: 13 residues. V lost 4 bases to trimming and J lost 4 bases, with 10 bases between them. This chain's CDR3 is CASSYPGGYGYTF. The CDR3 bases are TGTGCCAGCAGTTATCCAGGTGGCTATGGCTACACCTTC.

This clonotype was counted only a few times. The gene calls are TRBV3-1 and TRBJ1-1, with D possibly matching TRBD1 (5 bases). CDR1 and CDR2 (germline): LGHDT, YNNKEL (reference sequence). Trimming shortened V by 5 bases and J by 3 bases, and 7 bases separated the two germline ends. This CDR3 is built from 12 residues. The CDR3 sequence: CASSTRDTEAFF. CDR3 DNA: TGTGCCAGCAGCACCAGGGACACTGAAGCTTTCTTT.

The chain carries TRBV6-1 and TRBJ1-5; D is unresolved. Trimming shortened V by 3 bases and J by 0 bases, and 9 bases separated the two germline ends. Germline CDR1 MNHNS, CDR2 SASEGT. The CDR3 runs 15 residues. The CDR3 sequence is CASSDGGYSNQPQHF. The CDR3 DNA sequence: TGTGCCAGCAGTGACGGCGGATATAGCAATCAGCCCCAGCATTTT.

The rearrangement joins TRBV9 to TRBJ2-1; TRBD2 matches 7 bases. V lost 3 bases to trimming and J lost 7 bases; unmatched junction nucleotides: 13. The CDR3 has 16 amino acids. CDR1 and CDR2 (germline): SGDLS, YYNGEE. The CDR3 spells CASSGRLAGVGNEQFF. The CDR3 nucleotides are TGTGCCAGCAGCGGCCGTTTAGCGGGTGTAGGAAATGAGCAGTTCTTC.

This clonotype has just a few counts. The CDR3 spells CATSAEGGYQPQHF. CDR3 coding DNA: TGTGCCACCAGTGCTGAAGGGGGATACCAGCCCCAGCATTTT. V gene TRBV24-1 combines with J gene TRBJ1-5; D may be TRBD1 (6 bases). This CDR3 comprises 14 residues. The germline CDR1 and CDR2 sequences are KGHDR and SFDVKD. The V and J ends lost 5 bases and 7 bases respectively, with 14 bases between them.

V is TRBV7-8 and J is TRBJ2-3; 15 bases agree with TRBD2. Losses at the gene ends were 5 bases for V and 4 bases for J; bases not matched to a gene: 4. The length of the CDR3 is 16 residues. CDR1 and CDR2 (germline): SGHVS, FQNEAQ. For the CDR3, the DNA is TGTGCCAGCAGCCCTCGGACTAGCGGGAGGGCAGATACGCAGTATTTT. Encoded protein: CASSPRTSGRADTQYF.

The sample holds a few counts of this clonotype. The chain recombines TRBV7-8 with TRBJ1-1; D gene unclear. CDR1 is SGHVS, CDR2 FQNEAQ, per germline. V lost 5 bases, J lost 5 bases, and 21 bases lay in between. This CDR3 spans 16 amino acids. The DNA for the CDR3 is TGTGCCAGCAGCCCAGATCTACACGGCCAAACAACTGAAGCTTTCTTT. Amino acid sequence: CASSPDLHGQTTEAFF.